One and the same sample provided the 15 T cell receptor beta chains below, sequenced in a study of regulatory T cells in long-lasting Graves disease. Described time point: newly diagnosed GD, antithyroid drugs for less than 3 months. RNA isolated from PBMCs was used to make the TCR library. The authors built TCR beta libraries using iRepertoire HTBI primers and Arm-PCR of CDR3 regions. TCRdb passed the multiplex PCR reads through MiXCR, listing each CDR3 protein once. The table includes 350,000 to 500,000 distinct CDR3 sequences, less than 20% detected once. This sample was also put to use in a study of T cells in Graves' hyperthyroidism and ophthalmopathy.

The sequencing here drew on peripheral blood mononuclear cells (PBMCs), taken at new diagnosis, from a patient treated with antithyroid drugs. The origin of the receptors is a woman in her twenties or thirties with Graves disease.

This clonotype was seen more than once but under ten times. The V gene is TRBV2, the J gene TRBJ2-5; TRBD2 agrees at 9 bases. The germline V gene has CDR1 SNHLY and CDR2 FYNNEI. The CDR3 is 13 amino acids. J gave up 5 bases and V 7 bases, and 5 bases lay outside the gene matches. CDR3 protein: CASKNSGSETQYF. CDR3 bases: TGTGCCAGCAAAAATAGCGGGAGTGAGACCCAGTACTTC.

To note about this clonotype: A much larger clone differs by one base, so this may be a read error. This chain links TRBV18 with TRBJ1-2, with D tentatively TRBD1 (6 bases). The CDR3 is 15 residues long. CDR1 and CDR2 (germline): KGHSH, LQKENI. CDR3 region: CASSLAAGESYGCTF. In nucleotides, the CDR3 is TGTGCCAGCTCGCTCGCGGCAGGGGAATCTTATGGCTGCACCTTC.

The rearrangement joins TRBV24-1 to TRBJ2-1; 7 bases fit TRBD1. The CDR3 loop spans 17 amino acids. Germline CDR1 KGHDR, CDR2 SFDVKD. V lost 3 bases to trimming and J lost 0 bases; unmatched junction nucleotides: 7. DNA for the CDR3: TGTGCCACCAGTGATATTACAGGGGCCAGCTCCTACAATGAGCAGTTCTTC. Protein: CATSDITGASSYNEQFF.

This chain uses TRBV4-1 with TRBJ2-2; 9 bases align to TRBD2. This CDR3 is 16 amino acids long. Germline V gene data show CDR1 as MGHRA and CDR2 as YSYEKL. Losses at the gene ends were 3 bases for V and 5 bases for J; bases not matched to a gene: 7. The CDR3 is CASSQGLAIKTGELFF. The CDR3 DNA is TGCGCCAGCAGCCAGGGACTAGCCATCAAAACCGGGGAGCTGTTTTTT.

Many counts were recorded for this clonotype. The chain uses TRBV28 and TRBJ2-5; possibly TRBD2 for D (6 bases). Between the trimmed V and J ends, which lost 5 bases and 0 bases, there was a span of 22 bases. Germline V lookup: CDR1 MDHEN, CDR2 SYDVKM. The CDR3 is made up of 18 amino acids. The CDR3 nucleotides read TGTGCCAGCAGTCTCAACCCCCATGACCAGCGGGACCAAGAGACCCAGTACTTC. This translates into CASSLNPHDQRDQETQYF.

This clonotype was seen at least ten times. The chain carries TRBV7-6 and TRBJ2-5; TRBD2 might be the D (6 bases). The CDR3 runs 17 residues. The V end lost 1 base, the J end lost 1 base, and 16 bases lay between the germline ends. Looked up from germline, CDR1 is SGHVS and CDR2 is FNYEAQ. CDR3 residues: CASSLVVLGGVQETQYF. For the CDR3, the DNA is TGTGCCAGCAGCTTAGTGGTTCTGGGGGGAGTCCAAGAGACCCAGTACTTC.

The table lists this clonotype with many counts. This chain connects TRBV13 to TRBJ2-7; D gene ambiguous. Germline V lookup: CDR1 PRHDT, CDR2 FYEKMQ (reference sequence). The CDR3 sequence is 14 residues long. Trimming removed 4 bases at V and 3 bases at J, with 13 bases between. This CDR3 reads CASSSPGSHYEQYF. The CDR3 DNA reads TGTGCCAGCAGCTCCCCAGGTAGTCACTACGAGCAGTACTTC.

To note about this clonotype: A far larger clone differs by one base, so this is likely a read error. The chain couples TRBV27 to TRBJ2-1, with 9 positions matching TRBD1. The J call may be mistaken, given a closer DNA end match to TRBJ2-5. The CDR3 has 13 residues. The germline V gene encodes CDR1 MNHEY and CDR2 SMNVEV (reference sequence). CDR3 loop: CASMGQGRETQYF. DNA of the CDR3: TGTGCCAGCATGGGACAGGGTAGAGAGACCCAGTACTTC.

This clonotype has ten or more counts. The rearrangement joins TRBV5-6 to TRBJ2-5; TRBD1 matches at 7 bases. There are 15 residues in the CDR3. V was pared by 4 bases and J by 13 bases, with 19 bases of the junction left unmatched. Looked up from germline, CDR1 is SGHDT and CDR2 is YYEEEE. The CDR3 region is CASSTPGRAATGPYF. DNA for the CDR3: TGTGCCAGCAGCACCCCCGGCCGGGCGGCGACAGGGCCGTACTTC.

This clonotype was picked up many times. The chain joins TRBV9 to TRBJ2-1, with a weak D call TRBD2 (6 bases). The CDR3 spans 15 residues. The germline CDR1 and CDR2 sequences are SGDLS and YYNGEE. Trimming took off 2 bases at V and 4 bases at J, with 13 bases between the two ends. The CDR3: CASSVRLGTYNEQFF. The CDR3 DNA is TGTGCCAGCAGCGTCCGACTAGGGACTTACAATGAGCAGTTCTTC.

The chain is built from TRBV28 and TRBJ2-7; TRBD2 matches 9 bases. The germline CDR1 and CDR2 sequences are MDHEN and SYDVKM. The CDR3 runs to 13 residues. V trimming: 6 bases; J trimming: 5 bases; junction bases outside the gene matches: 5. CDR3 sequence reads: CASRIAGANEQYF. In nucleotides, the CDR3 is TGTGCCAGCAGGATAGCGGGAGCAAACGAGCAGTACTTC. The full variable domain, in which reference TRBV28 and TRBJ2-7 provide the parts outside the CDR3, is DVKVTQSSRYLVKRTGEKVFLECVQDMDHENMFWYRQDPGLGLRLIYFSYDVKMKEKGDIPEGYSVSREKKERFSLILESASTNQTSMYLCASRIAGANEQYFGPGTRLTVT.

This clonotype appeared once. A much larger clone sits a single nucleotide away, making a read error possible. This chain connects TRBV29-1 to TRBJ2-7; tentative D call: TRBD2 (6 bases). This CDR3 region has 13 residues. CDR1 is SQVTM, CDR2 ANQGSEA, per germline. Trimming cost V 6 bases and J 7 bases, with 19 bases left between them. In DNA, the CDR3 is TGCAGCGTGCCGGGACTTGACTACAATGAGCAGTACTTC. As protein: CSVPGLDYNEQYF.

V is TRBV24-1 and J is TRBJ2-1, with TRBD2 matching over 7 bases. V shed 3 bases, J shed 5 bases, and the junction held 9 bases outside the gene matches. The germline CDR1 and CDR2 sequences are KGHDR and SFDVKD. The CDR3 is made up of 16 amino acids. For the CDR3, the DNA is TGTGCCACCAGTGATCTGGGGGAGGGGCGGCACAATGAGCAGTTCTTC. Translated: CATSDLGEGRHNEQFF.

This clonotype was detected ten times or more. DNA for the CDR3: TGTGCCAGCAGCTTACCTAAGGAGACCCAGTACTTC. Protein product: CASSLPKETQYF. V is TRBV7-2 and J is TRBJ2-5, with unresolved D. Germline-derived CDR1 and CDR2 are SGHTA and FQGNSA. Trimming pared 2 bases from V and 5 bases from J, leaving 6 bases between. This CDR3 has 12 residues.

This clonotype was observed many times. V usage is TRBV5-6 and J usage is TRBJ2-1; TRBD2 matches 7 bases. The trim removed 2 bases at V and 7 bases at J, leaving 15 bases unmatched. Germline CDR1 is SGHDT and CDR2 is YYEEEE. The length of the CDR3 is 17 residues. The DNA of the CDR3 is TGTGCCAGCAGCTTACCGGGAAGCGGGGCCTCCGGGAATGAGCAGTTCTTC. It encodes CASSLPGSGASGNEQFF.